This is a list of T cell receptor beta chains from one sample in a study of T-cell reconstitution after alpha-beta-depleted transplantation in children. TCRdb reprocessed the PCR reads via MiXCR and lists one record per CDR3 protein. The repertoire holds 200,000 or so distinct CDR3 sequences, with approximately 6% as singletons. The sequences come from PBMCs, collected before TCRalphabeta/CD19-depleted stem cell transplant. Source of these receptors: a girl less than two years old with combined immunodeficiency, due to receive a stem cell transplant. Each CDR3 is given with its conserved first and last residue. The order of the fields is V gene, J gene, D gene, clone size, CDR3 DNA, CDR3 protein. D genes are given only for firm matches. Clone size is stated in some rows and not others, as once, few, many or a class when expanded.

TRBV29-1	TRBJ1-2	-	few	TGCAGCGTTGTTACCAGCCAACAGAAGGGCGGGTCTGGCTACACCTTC	CSVVTSQQKGGSGYTF
TRBV21-1	TRBJ2-7	-	many	TGTGCCAGCAGCACCAAGGACCCGACTAGCGGGGATGCCTACGAGCAGTACTTC	CASSTKDPTSGDAYEQYF
TRBV4-1	TRBJ1-2	-	many	TGCGCCAGCAGAACGGAATCTACAGGGAACTATGGCTACACCTTC	CASRTESTGNYGYTF
TRBV6-2/TRBV6-3	TRBJ1-5	-	few	TGTGCCAGCAGCCACCAGGGAGGGGAGAGCAATCAGCCCCAGCATTTT	CASSHQGGESNQPQHF
TRBV29-1	TRBJ1-1	-	many	TGCAGCGTAAAGGGGGTGATGAACACTGAAGCTTTCTTT	CSVKGVMNTEAFF
TRBV29-1	TRBJ2-5	TRBD2	few	TGCAGCGTGGGACTAGCCCGAGAGACCCAGTACTTC	CSVGLARETQYF
TRBV29-1	TRBJ1-2	-	few	TGCAGCGTTGCTCCTCGGGAAAACTATGGCTACACCTTC	CSVAPRENYGYTF
TRBV12-3/TRBV12-4	TRBJ1-2	TRBD1	many	TGTGCCAGCAGCCCGGACAGGTTTAATGGCTACACCTTC	CASSPDRFNGYTF
TRBV12-3/TRBV12-4	TRBJ1-2	-	many	TGTGCCAGCAGTTTAGCGCTAGCTGGGAATGGCTACACCTTC	CASSLALAGNGYTF
TRBV24-1	TRBJ2-7	-	many	TGTGCCACCAGTGATGGAGCAGGGTACGAGCAGTACTTC	CATSDGAGYEQYF
TRBV20-1	TRBJ1-2	-	many	TGCAGTGCTAGAGATCTGCTGGGGCCAATCTATGGCTACACCTTC	CSARDLLGPIYGYTF
TRBV7-2	TRBJ2-1	-	few	TGTGCCAGCAGCGCAGTAGCAACCGGGACAGGGGCTAGCGGGGTCTACAATGAGCAGTTCTTC	CASSAVATGTGASGVYNEQFF
TRBV2	TRBJ2-3	TRBD2	many	TGTGCCAGCAAGAAGACGGCGGGAGTGCCAGATACGCAGTATTTT	CASKKTAGVPDTQYF
TRBV7-9	TRBJ1-1	-	many	TGTGCCAGCAGCCGCCCCGTGTATGACAGGAACACTGAAGCTTTCTTT	CASSRPVYDRNTEAFF
TRBV5-1	TRBJ2-3	-	few	TGCGCCAGCAGCTTGGCCTGGGGAGAAGACCAAGATACGCAGTATTTT	CASSLAWGEDQDTQYF
TRBV3-1	TRBJ1-1	TRBD1	many	TGTGCCAGCAGCCCGGTATCGACAGGGTCGTTAACTGAAGCTTTCTTT	CASSPVSTGSLTEAFF
TRBV11-3	TRBJ2-2	-	few	TGTGCCAGCAGCTCCACCGACAAGAACACCGGGGAGCTGTTTTTT	CASSSTDKNTGELFF
TRBV12-3/TRBV12-4	TRBJ1-3	TRBD1	many	TGTGCCAGCAGCCAACCTCCGGACAGGGCCAGAAACACCATATATTTT	CASSQPPDRARNTIYF
TRBV11-2	TRBJ2-7	-	many	TGTGCCAGCAGCCTATCTCCGGGTCTCTACGAGCAGTACTTC	CASSLSPGLYEQYF
TRBV7-8	TRBJ2-1	TRBD2	many	TGTGCAACCTGGTCCGGACTAGCGGGTCAAGGGGAGCAGTTCTTC	CATWSGLAGQGEQFF
TRBV29-1	TRBJ1-2	TRBD1	many	TGCAGCGTTGGCGGGAGGCGACAGGGGATAGGTGGCTACACCTTC	CSVGGRRQGIGGYTF
TRBV29-1	TRBJ1-1	-	many	TGCAGCGTTGAAGAAGGGAGCACTGAAGCTTTCTTT	CSVEEGSTEAFF
TRBV4-3	TRBJ2-7	-	many	TGCGCCAGCAGCCAAGATAAGGTTGGTGGAGGGAACCTCTACGAGCAGTACTTC	CASSQDKVGGGNLYEQYF
TRBV7-8	TRBJ2-7	TRBD2	many	TGTGCCGTTCTTAGCGGGGATCCCTACGAGCAGTACTTC	CAVLSGDPYEQYF
TRBV29-1	TRBJ1-2	-	many	TGCAGCGTTGAGATTATGTGGGGGGCAAACCCTCTTTCCTATGGCTACACCTTC	CSVEIMWGANPLSYGYTF
TRBV20-1	TRBJ2-5	-	many	TGCAGTGCTAGAGATCCTGGGGGTTTCGTGAAGACCCAGTACTTC	CSARDPGGFVKTQYF
TRBV3-1	TRBJ2-1	-	many	TGTGCCAGCAGCCTAGTGGGAGGTACCTACAATGAGCAGTTCTTC	CASSLVGGTYNEQFF
TRBV11-1	TRBJ2-1	TRBD2	-	TGTGCCAGCAGCTTATGGTCGCGATGGCTAGCGGGATACAATGAGCAGTTCTTC	CASSLWSRWLAGYNEQFF
TRBV12-3/TRBV12-4	TRBJ2-7	-	few	TGTGCCAGCAGTCATGACAGGGCGGGGATTTTTTACGAGCAGTACTTC	CASSHDRAGIFYEQYF
TRBV4-1	TRBJ2-1	TRBD1	many	TGCGCCAGCAGCCAAGATCCAACAGGGGACAGCTCCTACAATGAGCAGTTCTTC	CASSQDPTGDSSYNEQFF
TRBV20-1	TRBJ2-7	TRBD2	many	TGCAGTGCTAGGAGCCCCGCCAGCGGGAGGGCCTACGAGCAGTACTTC	CSARSPASGRAYEQYF
TRBV7-9	TRBJ1-1	-	-	TGTGCCAGCAGCTCGGGGGGGTCCGTTACTGAAGCTTTCTTT	CASSSGGSVTEAFF
TRBV6-2/TRBV6-3	TRBJ2-1	TRBD2	-	TGTGCCAGCAGCCTTACTAGCGGGAGCTATGAGCAGTTCTTC	CASSLTSGSYEQFF
TRBV6-5	TRBJ1-3	-	many	TGTGCCAGCAGATTACAGGCCCTCTCTGGAAACACCATATATTTT	CASRLQALSGNTIYF
TRBV14	TRBJ2-2	-	-	TGTGCCAGCAGCCAGATCGCAGGGAACACCGGGGAGCTGTTTTTT	CASSQIAGNTGELFF
TRBV14	TRBJ1-2	TRBD1	-	TGTGCCAGCAGCCCGGGACAGCACTATGGCTACACCTTC	CASSPGQHYGYTF
TRBV4-2	TRBJ2-5	TRBD2	many	TGTGCCAGCAGCTTACACCGGGACTACCGACAAGAGACCCAGTACTTC	CASSLHRDYRQETQYF
TRBV5-8	TRBJ2-7	-	many	TGTGCCAGCAGCTTCGGCAGGGGCCACTCCTACGAGCAGTACTTC	CASSFGRGHSYEQYF